The rows below give T cell receptor beta chains drawn from one sample of a study of CD8 T cells in Susac syndrome. Each CDR3 protein is one row after TCRdb ran MiXCR on the immunoSEQ multiplex PCR reads. Altogether around 200,000 distinct CDR3 sequences are present, approximately 95% being singletons, with the ten largest covering around 0.076%. Material for sequencing was CD4+ T cells from PBMCs. These receptors were obtained from a human donor with multiple sclerosis. Both conserved end residues are part of each CDR3. Each record gives: V gene, D gene, clone size, J gene, CDR3 protein, CDR3 DNA. The D gene is left open where the match is weak. Some rows have no size entry. The others give once, few or many, or a class for an expanded clone.

v_call: TRBV30; d_call: NA; clone_size: NA; j_call: TRBJ1-2; cdr3_aa: CAWSGSVGYTF; cdr3_nt: TGTGCCTGGAGTGGTTCGGTAGGCTACACCTTC
v_call: TRBV14; d_call: TRBD1; clone_size: NA; j_call: TRBJ2-5; cdr3_aa: CASSQGLGTVQETQYF; cdr3_nt: TGTGCCAGCAGCCAAGGCCTGGGGACAGTCCAAGAGACCCAGTACTTC
v_call: TRBV3-1; d_call: NA; clone_size: NA; j_call: TRBJ1-6; cdr3_aa: CASSQEGRALHF; cdr3_nt: TGTGCCAGCAGCCAAGAAGGGAGGGCCCTCCACTTT
v_call: TRBV20-1; d_call: TRBD2; clone_size: NA; j_call: TRBJ2-5; cdr3_aa: CSANLAGGLETQYF; cdr3_nt: TGCAGTGCCAACCTAGCGGGGGGGCTCGAGACCCAGTACTTC
v_call: TRBV9; d_call: NA; clone_size: NA; j_call: TRBJ2-3; cdr3_aa: CASSVTPVTSDTQYF; cdr3_nt: TGTGCCAGCAGCGTAACCCCCGTGACTTCAGATACGCAGTATTTT
v_call: TRBV29-1; d_call: NA; clone_size: NA; j_call: TRBJ1-1; cdr3_aa: CSVALEADHTEAFF; cdr3_nt: TGCAGCGTTGCATTGGAGGCGGATCACACTGAAGCTTTCTTT
v_call: TRBV12-3/TRBV12-4; d_call: TRBD1; clone_size: once; j_call: TRBJ2-2; cdr3_aa: CASSLAGTVGTGELFF; cdr3_nt: TGTGCCAGCAGTTTAGCTGGGACAGTAGGCACCGGGGAGCTGTTTTTT
v_call: TRBV24-1; d_call: NA; clone_size: NA; j_call: TRBJ1-5; cdr3_aa: CATAGDSNQPQHF; cdr3_nt: TGTGCCACCGCGGGGGATAGCAATCAGCCCCAGCATTTT
v_call: TRBV20-1; d_call: NA; clone_size: NA; j_call: TRBJ2-5; cdr3_aa: CSAREHTQETQYF; cdr3_nt: TGCAGTGCTAGAGAGCACACCCAAGAGACCCAGTACTTC
v_call: TRBV3-1; d_call: NA; clone_size: NA; j_call: TRBJ1-6; cdr3_aa: CASSQSDSWNSPLHF; cdr3_nt: TGTGCCAGCAGCCAATCCGACAGTTGGAATTCACCCCTCCACTTT
v_call: TRBV7-9; d_call: NA; clone_size: NA; j_call: TRBJ1-2; cdr3_aa: CASSLDPGWYGYTF; cdr3_nt: TGTGCCAGCAGCTTAGATCCGGGGTGGTATGGCTACACCTTC
v_call: TRBV20-1; d_call: NA; clone_size: once; j_call: TRBJ2-1; cdr3_aa: CSARGGRNEQFF; cdr3_nt: TGCAGTGCTAGAGGTGGACGGAATGAGCAGTTCTTC
v_call: TRBV6-2/TRBV6-3; d_call: NA; clone_size: NA; j_call: TRBJ2-5; cdr3_aa: CASSYAEAQAQYF; cdr3_nt: TGTGCCAGCAGTTACGCGGAGGCCCAAGCCCAGTACTTC
v_call: TRBV18; d_call: NA; clone_size: NA; j_call: TRBJ2-7; cdr3_aa: CASSPSYGDEQYF; cdr3_nt: TGTGCCAGCTCACCAAGTTACGGGGACGAGCAGTACTTC
v_call: TRBV20-1; d_call: NA; clone_size: NA; j_call: TRBJ1-1; cdr3_aa: CSARAPGRPLAFF; cdr3_nt: TGCAGTGCTAGAGCCCCGGGAAGGCCCCTAGCTTTCTTT
v_call: TRBV12-3/TRBV12-4; d_call: TRBD1; clone_size: NA; j_call: TRBJ1-2; cdr3_aa: CASSPWTGNGYTF; cdr3_nt: TGTGCCAGCAGTCCGTGGACAGGGAATGGCTACACCTTC
v_call: TRBV12-3/TRBV12-4; d_call: TRBD2; clone_size: NA; j_call: TRBJ2-3; cdr3_aa: CASSGPLAGEGDTQYF; cdr3_nt: TGTGCCAGCAGTGGCCCTTTGGCGGGGGAAGGAGATACGCAGTATTTT
v_call: TRBV9; d_call: TRBD2; clone_size: NA; j_call: TRBJ2-7; cdr3_aa: CASSVGLAGARGREQYF; cdr3_nt: TGTGCCAGCAGCGTAGGTCTAGCGGGGGCCCGAGGCCGCGAGCAGTACTTC
v_call: TRBV7-9; d_call: NA; clone_size: NA; j_call: TRBJ2-1; cdr3_aa: CASSFRLGDYNEQFF; cdr3_nt: TGTGCCAGCAGCTTCCGACTAGGGGATTACAATGAGCAGTTCTTC
v_call: TRBV9; d_call: TRBD1; clone_size: NA; j_call: TRBJ1-1; cdr3_aa: CASSARQGGDTEAFF; cdr3_nt: TGTGCCAGCAGCGCCAGACAGGGAGGGGACACTGAAGCTTTCTTT
v_call: TRBV21-1; d_call: NA; clone_size: once; j_call: TRBJ1-2; cdr3_aa: CASSKVGSNYGYTF; cdr3_nt: TGTGCCAGCAGCAAAGTTGGTTCTAACTATGGCTACACCTTC
v_call: TRBV9; d_call: TRBD2; clone_size: NA; j_call: TRBJ2-5; cdr3_aa: CASSPSGEIKETQYF; cdr3_nt: TGTGCCAGCAGTCCGAGCGGGGAGATAAAAGAGACCCAGTACTTC
v_call: TRBV12-3/TRBV12-4; d_call: TRBD1; clone_size: few; j_call: TRBJ2-2; cdr3_aa: CASGGQGSGELFF; cdr3_nt: TGTGCCAGCGGGGGACAGGGTTCCGGGGAGCTGTTTTTT
v_call: TRBV2; d_call: NA; clone_size: NA; j_call: TRBJ1-2; cdr3_aa: CAWAPEDGYTF; cdr3_nt: TGTGCATGGGCCCCGGAGGATGGCTACACCTTC
v_call: TRBV20-1; d_call: TRBD2; clone_size: NA; j_call: TRBJ2-1; cdr3_aa: CSASIIGGLASHEQFF; cdr3_nt: TGCAGTGCTAGCATTATCGGGGGACTAGCATCTCATGAGCAGTTCTTC
v_call: TRBV27; d_call: TRBD1; clone_size: NA; j_call: TRBJ1-1; cdr3_aa: CASSPWTGGDTEAFF; cdr3_nt: TGTGCCAGCAGTCCGTGGACAGGGGGGGACACTGAAGCTTTCTTT
v_call: TRBV29-1; d_call: TRBD1; clone_size: NA; j_call: TRBJ2-3; cdr3_aa: CSVATGALDTQYF; cdr3_nt: TGCAGCGTTGCGACAGGGGCCCTGGATACGCAGTATTTT
v_call: TRBV7-8; d_call: TRBD2; clone_size: NA; j_call: TRBJ2-3; cdr3_aa: CASSLERGKTFNTQYF; cdr3_nt: TGTGCCAGCAGCTTGGAGCGGGGGAAAACATTTAATACGCAGTATTTT
v_call: TRBV30; d_call: TRBD2; clone_size: NA; j_call: TRBJ2-3; cdr3_aa: CAWKYSGGSTDTQYF; cdr3_nt: TGTGCCTGGAAATATAGCGGGGGGAGCACAGATACGCAGTATTTT
v_call: TRBV29-1; d_call: TRBD2; clone_size: NA; j_call: TRBJ2-1; cdr3_aa: CSGGGGTYNEQFF; cdr3_nt: TGCAGCGGGGGGGGAGGAACCTACAATGAGCAGTTCTTC
v_call: TRBV29-1; d_call: TRBD1; clone_size: NA; j_call: TRBJ1-1; cdr3_aa: CSVEGTGFFAFF; cdr3_nt: TGCAGCGTTGAAGGGACAGGGTTTTTTGCTTTCTTT
v_call: TRBV7-2; d_call: TRBD2; clone_size: NA; j_call: TRBJ2-5; cdr3_aa: CASSPGLAKETQYF; cdr3_nt: TGTGCCAGCAGCCCCGGACTAGCGAAAGAGACCCAGTACTTC
v_call: TRBV12-5; d_call: NA; clone_size: NA; j_call: TRBJ1-5; cdr3_aa: CASGLREPQHF; cdr3_nt: TGTGCTAGTGGTTTAAGAGAGCCCCAGCATTTT
v_call: TRBV19; d_call: NA; clone_size: NA; j_call: TRBJ2-5; cdr3_aa: CASSIGGGETQYF; cdr3_nt: TGTGCCAGTAGTATAGGTGGGGGAGAGACCCAGTACTTC
v_call: TRBV30; d_call: NA; clone_size: NA; j_call: TRBJ1-2; cdr3_aa: CAWGGPADLYGYTF; cdr3_nt: TGTGCCTGGGGGGGGCCCGCGGACCTCTATGGCTACACCTTC
v_call: TRBV7-8; d_call: TRBD2; clone_size: NA; j_call: TRBJ2-5; cdr3_aa: CASSLNSGGTQETQYF; cdr3_nt: TGTGCCAGCAGCCTGAACAGCGGGGGGACCCAAGAGACCCAGTACTTC
v_call: TRBV5-1; d_call: NA; clone_size: NA; j_call: TRBJ2-1; cdr3_aa: CASSLDGTNSYNEQFF; cdr3_nt: TGCGCCAGCAGCTTGGATGGGACCAACTCCTACAATGAGCAGTTCTTC
v_call: TRBV6-5; d_call: TRBD1; clone_size: NA; j_call: TRBJ1-2; cdr3_aa: CASSVDRGGGGYTF; cdr3_nt: TGTGCCAGCAGTGTGGACAGGGGAGGAGGTGGCTACACCTTC
v_call: TRBV25-1; d_call: TRBD1; clone_size: NA; j_call: TRBJ1-6; cdr3_aa: CASTQGGGKSPLHF; cdr3_nt: TGTGCCAGCACCCAGGGGGGAGGTAAATCACCCCTCCACTTT
v_call: TRBV29-1; d_call: TRBD1; clone_size: NA; j_call: TRBJ1-6; cdr3_aa: CSVLTGSSYNSPLHF; cdr3_nt: TGCAGCGTGTTGACAGGGAGCTCCTATAATTCACCCCTCCACTTT
v_call: TRBV12-3/TRBV12-4; d_call: NA; clone_size: NA; j_call: TRBJ2-7; cdr3_aa: CASRASTSYEQYF; cdr3_nt: TGTGCCAGCAGGGCCTCGACCTCCTACGAGCAGTACTTC
v_call: TRBV5-4; d_call: NA; clone_size: NA; j_call: TRBJ2-2; cdr3_aa: CASSLQNTGELFF; cdr3_nt: TGTGCCAGCAGCTTACAGAACACCGGGGAGCTGTTTTTT
v_call: TRBV20-1; d_call: TRBD2; clone_size: NA; j_call: TRBJ2-1; cdr3_aa: CSAPIAGRNEQFF; cdr3_nt: TGCAGTGCCCCAATAGCGGGGAGGAATGAGCAGTTCTTC
v_call: TRBV3-1; d_call: NA; clone_size: NA; j_call: TRBJ2-1; cdr3_aa: CASSQGNQGGQFF; cdr3_nt: TGTGCCAGCAGCCAAGGAAACCAGGGGGGGCAGTTCTTC